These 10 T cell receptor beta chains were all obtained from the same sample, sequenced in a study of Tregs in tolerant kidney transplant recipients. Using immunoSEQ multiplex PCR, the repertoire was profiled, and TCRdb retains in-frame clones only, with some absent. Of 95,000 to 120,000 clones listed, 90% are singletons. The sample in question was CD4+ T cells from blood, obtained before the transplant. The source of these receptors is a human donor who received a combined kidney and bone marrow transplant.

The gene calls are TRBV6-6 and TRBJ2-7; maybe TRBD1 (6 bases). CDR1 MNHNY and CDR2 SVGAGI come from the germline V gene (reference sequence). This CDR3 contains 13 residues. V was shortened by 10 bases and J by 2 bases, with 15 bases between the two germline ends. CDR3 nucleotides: TGTGCCACTCGAAGGGGGATCCCCTACGAGCAGTACTTC. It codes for CATRRGIPYEQYF.

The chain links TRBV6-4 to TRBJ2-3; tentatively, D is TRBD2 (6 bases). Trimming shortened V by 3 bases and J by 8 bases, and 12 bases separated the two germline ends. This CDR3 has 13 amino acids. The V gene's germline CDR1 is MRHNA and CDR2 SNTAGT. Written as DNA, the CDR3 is TGTGCCAGCAGTGAGTCGGAGGGGAGTACGCAGTATTTT. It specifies CASSESEGSTQYF.

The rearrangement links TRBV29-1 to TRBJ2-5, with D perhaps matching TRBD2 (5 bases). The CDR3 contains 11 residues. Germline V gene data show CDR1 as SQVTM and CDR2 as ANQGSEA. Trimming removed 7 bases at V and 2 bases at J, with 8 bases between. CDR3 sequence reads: CSAEGQETQYF. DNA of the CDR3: TGCAGCGCCGAGGGACAAGAGACCCAGTACTTC.

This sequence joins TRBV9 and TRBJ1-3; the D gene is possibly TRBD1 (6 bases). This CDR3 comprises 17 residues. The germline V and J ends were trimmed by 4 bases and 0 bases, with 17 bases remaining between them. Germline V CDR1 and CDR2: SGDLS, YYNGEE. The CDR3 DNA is TGTGCCAGCAGCAACAGTCTTCAGGGGAGCTCTGGAAACACCATATATTTT. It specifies CASSNSLQGSSGNTIYF.

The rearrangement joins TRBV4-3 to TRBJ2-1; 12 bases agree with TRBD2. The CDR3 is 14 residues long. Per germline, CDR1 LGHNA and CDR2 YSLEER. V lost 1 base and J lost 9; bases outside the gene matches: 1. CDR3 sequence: CASSQGLAGAEQFF. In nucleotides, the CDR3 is TGCGCCAGCAGCCAAGGACTAGCGGGAGCTGAGCAGTTCTTC.

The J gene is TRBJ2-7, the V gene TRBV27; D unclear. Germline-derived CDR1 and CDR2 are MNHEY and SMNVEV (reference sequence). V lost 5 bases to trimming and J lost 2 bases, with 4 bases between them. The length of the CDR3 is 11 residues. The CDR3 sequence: CASSRAYEQYF. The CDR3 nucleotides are TGTGCCAGCAGTAGAGCCTACGAGCAGTACTTC.

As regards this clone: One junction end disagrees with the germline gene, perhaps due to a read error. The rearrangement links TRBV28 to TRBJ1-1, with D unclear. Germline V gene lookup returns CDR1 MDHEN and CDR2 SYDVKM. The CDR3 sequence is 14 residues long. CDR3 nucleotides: TGTGCCAGCAGTCTATGGGGAGGGAACACTGAAGCTTTCTTT. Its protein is CASSLWGGNTEAFF.

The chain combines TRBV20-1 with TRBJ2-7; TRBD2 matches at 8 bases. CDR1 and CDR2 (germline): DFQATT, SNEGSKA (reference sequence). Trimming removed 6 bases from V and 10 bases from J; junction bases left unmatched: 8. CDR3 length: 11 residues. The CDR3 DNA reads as TGCAGTGCGGGTAGCGGGACGGCCCAGTACTTC. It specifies CSAGSGTAQYF.

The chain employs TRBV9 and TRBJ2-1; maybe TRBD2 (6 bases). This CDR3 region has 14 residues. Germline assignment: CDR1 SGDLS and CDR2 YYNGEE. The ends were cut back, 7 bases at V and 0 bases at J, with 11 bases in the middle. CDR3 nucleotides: TGTGCCAGCGGGGACTTGAGCTCCTACAATGAGCAGTTCTTC. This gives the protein CASGDLSSYNEQFF.

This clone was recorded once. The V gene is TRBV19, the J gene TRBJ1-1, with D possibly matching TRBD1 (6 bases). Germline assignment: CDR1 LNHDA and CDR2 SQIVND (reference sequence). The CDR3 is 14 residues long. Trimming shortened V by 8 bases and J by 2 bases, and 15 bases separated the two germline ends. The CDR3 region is CASQPGGANTEAFF. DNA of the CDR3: TGTGCCAGTCAGCCTGGGGGGGCCAACACTGAAGCTTTCTTT.